This T cell receptor beta chain was observed in a study of cytomegalovirus exposure and HLA in healthy donors. V was clipped by 1 base and J by 6 bases, with 7 bases between them. The CDR3 runs 12 residues. The germline CDR1 and CDR2 sequences are KGHSH and LQKENI. This PCR relied on a set of 60 Vbeta primers and 13 Jbeta primers. Sequenced by immunoSEQ multiplex PCR; TCRdb stores in-frame clones only, minus some. This table holds about 160,000 clones, around 80% found once. General study results and limits: A later analysis found common viral pathogens apparently linked to several of the most significant clusters.

Worth noting for this clone: Its antigen remains unknown.

Sequencing was done on a sample of PBMCs. This chain links TRBV18 with TRBJ2-7; tentative D call: TRBD1 (5 bases). The origin of this receptor is a female donor in good health and CMV-seronegative. CDR3 amino acids: CASSPRGGEQYF. The CDR3 DNA follows: TGTGCCAGCTCACCACGGGGCGGCGAGCAGTACTTC.